This TCR beta chain was profiled in a study of blood T cell repertoires in COVID-19. About the study: Sites in the United States, Italy and Spain provided acute and convalescent COVID-19 samples. PBMCs, B-cell-depleted T cells, or T cells were the source of the cDNA or gDNA that made up the material.

Per the original methods: Cell counts per sample came from amplifying reference gene primers. TCRdb's table, derived via immunoSEQ multiplex PCR, lists solely in-frame clones and lacks some. The V and J calls and clone size come from that table; D and trimming were worked out from the DNA. The sample holds fewer than 110,000 clones, around nine tenths seen once. J gave up 3 bases and V 4 bases, and 14 bases lay outside the gene matches. Germline CDR1 and CDR2: SGHRS and YFSETQ. The CDR3 totals 20 residues. V and J are TRBV5-1 and TRBJ2-2, with 14 bases fitting TRBD2. This TCR came from a human donor in a cohort sampled during active COVID-19. Material: peripheral blood. CDR3 coding DNA: TGCGCCAGCAGCCGTAATGTCCCGGGACTAGCGGGGGAGTACACCGGGGAGCTGTTTTTT. Translating gives CASSRNVPGLAGEYTGELFF.